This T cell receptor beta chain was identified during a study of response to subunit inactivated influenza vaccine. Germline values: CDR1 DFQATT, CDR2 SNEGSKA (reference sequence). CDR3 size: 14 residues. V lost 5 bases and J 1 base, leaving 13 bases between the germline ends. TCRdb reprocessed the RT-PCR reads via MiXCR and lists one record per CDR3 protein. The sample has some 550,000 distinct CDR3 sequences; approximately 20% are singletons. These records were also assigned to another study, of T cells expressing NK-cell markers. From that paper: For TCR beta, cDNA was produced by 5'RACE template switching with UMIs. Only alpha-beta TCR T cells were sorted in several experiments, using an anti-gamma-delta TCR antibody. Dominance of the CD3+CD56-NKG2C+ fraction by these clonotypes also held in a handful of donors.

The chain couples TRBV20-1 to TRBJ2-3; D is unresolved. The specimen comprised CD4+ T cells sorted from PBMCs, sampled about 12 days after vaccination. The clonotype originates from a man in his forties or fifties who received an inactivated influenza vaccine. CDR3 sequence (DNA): TGCAGTGCTTCCTTGGGGATGGGCACAGATACGCAGTATTTT. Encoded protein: CSASLGMGTDTQYF.